This T cell receptor beta chain was captured in a study of somatic mutations in cytotoxic T cells in rheumatoid arthritis (dated by TCRdb to between 2016 and 2019). For context, the study as a whole: Peripheral blood (approximately 32 ml EDTA) was collected from patients immediately after diagnosis and before any treatment began. Some T-cell populations stained with V beta antibodies were sorted by flow on a FACSAria II or Sony SH800 to nearly 100% purity, with sorted V beta1+ cells additionally subjected to TCRB sequencing. The study asked whether expanded CD8+ T-cell clones in newly diagnosed, untreated rheumatoid arthritis carry somatic mutations, and used TCRB deep sequencing to characterize clonality. TCRB deep sequencing was performed for 65 rheumatoid arthritis patients and 15 to 20 healthy controls. Median age was essentially the same in the patient group and the control group. Summary of the overall study and its limitations: The largest CD8+ clone made up more than 20% of CD8+ cells in about an eighth of the 65 patients, and blood and synovial fluid shared several identical CD8+ TCRB sequences. Viral specificity could not be ruled out by absence from virus-specific databases, and the antigen targets of the expanded CD8+ clones remained unknown. Rheumatoid arthritis patients and age-matched healthy controls did not significantly differ in CD8+ T-cell clonality. Healthy controls showed no age-related increase in CD8+ clonality, whereas patients did (Spearman r=0.49).

On an AutoMACS, CD4+ and CD8+ cells were isolated via positive magnetic bead selection, and their purity was verified by flow cytometry. After a first flow cytometry screen using a TCR V beta antibody panel, clonal expansions were characterized through TCRB deep sequencing of sorted CD8+ fractions. Ficoll-Paque PLUS density gradient separation was used to isolate peripheral blood mononuclear cells. Nucleospin Tissue or Tissue XS kits were used to extract DNA from CD4-enriched, CD8-enriched or PBMC samples, and a Qubit 2.0 fluorometer was used for quantification. Sequencing of TCRB CDR3 was done on genomic DNA with the immunoSEQ assay. Under the source paper's analysis protocol: Only a few patient CD8+ clones larger than 1% matched published virus-specific TCRB sequences when compared against them. Analyses were restricted to productive TCRB rearrangements. A clone was defined by a unique TCRB CDR3 sequence, and clonality was computed as a productive clonality index based on Shannon entropy. Repertoire overlap for a pair of samples was computed from each clone's template counts relative to total templates per sample. Flow cytometry-measured V-gene usage correlated with V-gene usage from TCRB sequencing, with a Spearman r of less than 0.65. The source is immuneACCESS, and TCRdb retained only in-frame sequences with V and J called. Part of the clones is not carried over; for the studies checked, unresolved V genes explain less than half of this, and the remainder is unexplained. From that table come the V and J calls and clone size; the DNA was used to work out D and trimming. This sample has approximately 30,000 clones in its table, and around 83% of those were observed once. Jointly, the top ten make up about 7.7% of the sample.

With respect to this clone: Its binding antigen is unknown. Qualities for individual bases were not recorded, and no much larger clone is one base off.

The clonotype originates from an adult with rheumatoid arthritis. The specimen was CD8+ T cells sorted from blood.

Here is the DNA: TGTGCCAGTAGTATCAAGGGTACTTATCAGCCCCAGCATTTT. Its translation is CASSIKGTYQPQHF. The V and J genes are TRBV19 and TRBJ1-5; the D gene cannot be named for sure. Including cysteine and phenylalanine, the CDR3 has 14 amino acids. The only DNA kept is the CDR3, 42 bases in frame from the first base. V is pared back by 3 bases and J by 5 bases, with 11 bases lying between the germline termini. According to the germline V gene (reference sequence), CDR1 reads LNHDA and CDR2 reads SQIVND.